The next 20 T cell receptor beta chains were all read from a single sample in a study of response to subunit inactivated influenza vaccine. TCRdb re-called the RT-PCR reads through MiXCR, storing one row per CDR3 protein. There are roughly 500,000 distinct CDR3 sequences in the sample; under 30% occur only once, and about 3% lies in the top ten. The sample also formed part of further work on T cells expressing NK-cell markers. That work states: Template switching by 5'RACE with UMIs generated the TCR beta cDNA.

The sample was CD4+ T cells sorted from PBMCs, taken about 11 days after vaccination. These receptors all stem from a man aged 50 to 59 who received an inactivated influenza vaccine.

This clonotype has only a few counts. The chain employs TRBV6-1 and TRBJ2-3; TRBD2 aligns across 12 bases. Germline-derived CDR1 and CDR2 are MNHNS and SASEGT. The CDR3 consists of 15 residues. The junction had 5 bases not matched to a gene; V was cut back by 6 bases and J by 4 bases. As DNA, the CDR3 is TGTGCCAGCAGGGAGGGACTAGCGGGCCCAGATACGCAGTATTTT. This codes for CASREGLAGPDTQYF.

The rearrangement uses TRBV7-9 and TRBJ2-5, with D maybe TRBD1 (6 bases). Germline assignment: CDR1 SEHNR and CDR2 FQNEAQ (reference sequence). CDR3 length: 14 amino acids. Trimming pared 7 bases from V and 5 bases from J, leaving 17 bases between. The CDR3 coding sequence is TGTGCCAGCACCGCCGGTACAGGGATGGAGACCCAGTACTTC. This encodes CASTAGTGMETQYF.

The rearrangement joins TRBV20-1 to TRBJ2-7; 8 bases line up with TRBD2. This CDR3 has 13 residues. The germline gives CDR1 DFQATT, CDR2 SNEGSKA (reference sequence). With V trimmed by 5 bases and J by 2 bases, 5 bases remained unmatched. The CDR3 protein is CSAVAGPTYEQYF. CDR3 nucleotide sequence: TGCAGTGCTGTAGCGGGACCGACCTACGAGCAGTACTTC.

This clonotype has just a few counts. The genes are TRBV12-3 or TRBV12-4 and TRBJ2-3; 7 bases fit TRBD1. Germline trimming cut 3 bases from V and 1 base from J; bases unmatched to any gene: 4. The CDR3 extends over 15 amino acids. The CDR3 reads CASSFSTGRTDTQYF. CDR3 sequence (DNA): TGTGCCAGCAGTTTTTCGACAGGGCGCACAGATACGCAGTATTTT.

This clonotype turned up a few times. This chain joins TRBV12-3 or TRBV12-4 and TRBJ1-5, with D unresolved. The V end lost 6 bases, the J end lost 4 bases, and 16 bases lay between the germline ends. CDR3 length: 15 residues. CDR3: CASSHDPGLNQPQHF. In nucleotides, the CDR3 is TGTGCCAGCAGCCACGACCCTGGGCTAAATCAGCCCCAGCATTTT.

V usage is TRBV27 and J usage is TRBJ2-5, with TRBD2 as a possible D gene (6 bases). Germline V gives CDR1 MNHEY, CDR2 SMNVEV (reference sequence). CDR3 size: 16 residues. V was pared by 4 bases and J by 2 bases, with 17 bases between. CDR3 protein: CASSSNLPGLQETQYF. The CDR3 DNA sequence: TGTGCCAGCAGTTCCAACCTGCCGGGACTGCAAGAGACCCAGTACTTC.

Details on this clonotype: A junction boundary mismatches the germline segment, possibly from a read error. The genes are TRBV28 and TRBJ2-1; 11 nucleotides align to TRBD1. There are 12 residues in the CDR3. CDR1 and CDR2 from the germline V gene are MDHEN and SYDVKM. Written as DNA, the CDR3 is TGTGCCAGCAGCCTCGGACAGGGGGCTAGAGTCTTC. Its translation: CASSLGQGARVF. The complete variable domain, with remaining parts taken from reference TRBV28 and TRBJ2-1, reads DVKVTQSSRYLVKRTGEKVFLECVQDMDHENMFWYRQDPGLGLRLIYFSYDVKMKEKGDIPEGYSVSREKKERFSLILESASTNQTSMYLCASSLGQGARVFGPGTRLTVL.

This chain uses TRBV12-3 or TRBV12-4 with TRBJ1-2; no clear D gene. This CDR3 contains 13 residues. V lost 0 bases, J lost 8 bases, and 10 bases lay in between. The CDR3 region has the DNA TGTGCCAGCAGTTTAGCGCCAGGCCGGGGCTACACCTTC. The encoded protein is CASSLAPGRGYTF.

This clonotype was seen only a few times. The chain links TRBV15 to TRBJ2-2; D gene uncertain. The CDR3 sequence is 13 residues long. V was pared by 5 bases and J by 0 bases, with 4 bases between. Germline values: CDR1 LNHNV, CDR2 YYDKDF (reference sequence). This CDR3 is CATSPPNTGELFF. The CDR3 DNA reads as TGTGCCACCAGCCCCCCGAACACCGGGGAGCTGTTTTTT. Full variable domain (missing parts from reference TRBV15 and TRBJ2-2): DAMVIQNPRYQVTQFGKPVTLSCSQTLNHNVMYWYQQKSSQAPKLLFHYYDKDFNNEADTPDNFQSRRPNTSFCFLDIRSPGLGDTAMYLCATSPPNTGELFFGEGSRLTVL.

This clonotype was observed at least ten times. The gene calls are TRBV7-8 and TRBJ1-5, with D uncertain. The V end was cut by 2 bases, the J end by 1 base, with 6 bases between. Per the germline V gene, CDR1 is SGHVS and CDR2 is FQNEAQ. The CDR3 covers 14 residues. The CDR3 DNA follows: TGTGCCAGCAGCTTACGGCACAGCAATCAGCCCCAGCATTTT. Its protein is CASSLRHSNQPQHF.

This clonotype was counted between two and nine times. V usage is TRBV5-1 and J usage is TRBJ2-2, with D tentatively TRBD1 (5 bases). The V end was cut by 0 bases, the J end by 4 bases, with 10 bases between. The CDR3 runs to 15 residues. Germline V CDR1 and CDR2: SGHRS, YFSETQ. The CDR3 is CASSLAGSGTGELFF. The CDR3 DNA reads as TGCGCCAGCAGCTTGGCAGGGTCAGGCACCGGGGAGCTGTTTTTT.

This clonotype showed up many times. The chain combines TRBV5-1 with TRBJ2-3, with 8 bases aligning to TRBD1. This CDR3 spans 15 amino acids. J was trimmed by 2 bases and V by 4 bases; bases with no gene match: 6. Germline V gene sequence: CDR1 SGHRS, CDR2 YFSETQ. The CDR3 DNA reads as TGCGCCAGCAGCCAGGACAGGGCCTCCACAGATACGCAGTATTTT. It encodes CASSQDRASTDTQYF. The full variable domain, completed using reference TRBV5-1 and TRBJ2-3, is KAGVTQTPRYLIKTRGQQVTLSCSPISGHRSVSWYQQTPGQGLQFLFEYFSETQRNKGNFPGRFSGRQFSNSRSEMNVSTLELGDSALYLCASSQDRASTDTQYFGPGTRLTVL.

The V call is TRBV7-3, the J call TRBJ2-5, with no clear D. The CDR3 is made up of 14 amino acids. CDR1 is SGHTA and CDR2 is FQGTGA in the germline V gene. Trimming shortened V by 5 bases and J by 4 bases, and 14 bases separated the two germline ends. CDR3 sequence: CASSAYTGAETQYF. Written as DNA, the CDR3 is TGTGCCAGCAGCGCATACACTGGCGCAGAGACCCAGTACTTC.

The chain has TRBV4-2 and TRBJ2-7; 9 nucleotides match TRBD2. The CDR3 has 13 amino acids. Per germline, CDR1 LGHNA and CDR2 YNFKEQ. The V gene end was trimmed by 4 bases and the J gene end by 5 bases; junction bases not matched to a gene: 3. DNA of the CDR3: TGTGCCAGCAGCCCCCGGACTAGCGACGAGCAGTACTTC. Its protein is CASSPRTSDEQYF.

The chain couples TRBV20-1 to TRBJ2-5, with 14 bases that match TRBD2. The CDR3 length is 15 residues. V dropped 2 bases and J dropped 7; count of bases not matched to a gene: 6. The germline V gene encodes CDR1 DFQATT and CDR2 SNEGSKA (reference sequence). CDR3 sequence (DNA): TGCAGTGCTAGACTCACGGGACTAGCGGGGGCGACCCAGTACTTC. The encoded protein is CSARLTGLAGATQYF.

The rearrangement joins TRBV20-1 to TRBJ2-1; the D call may be TRBD1 or TRBD2 (6 bases each). From germline, CDR1 is DFQATT and CDR2 SNEGSKA (reference sequence). V gave up 3 bases and J gave up 8 bases, with 17 bases separating them. The CDR3 has 14 residues. CDR3 DNA sequence: TGCAGTGCTAGTGGGGGGCCTGGTGATCATGAGCAGTTCTTC. Translation gives CSASGGPGDHEQFF.

The chain carries TRBV20-1 and TRBJ2-1, with 14 bases that match TRBD2. The CDR3 has 17 amino acids. Germline CDR1 DFQATT, CDR2 SNEGSKA (reference sequence). With 6 bases clipped from V and 3 bases from J, the junction kept 10 bases outside the gene matches. The CDR3 DNA is TGCAGTGCCACTAGGGGGACTAGCGGGAGACGCTACAATGAGCAGTTCTTC. Its protein product is CSATRGTSGRRYNEQFF.

This clonotype appeared a few times. V and J are TRBV5-1 and TRBJ1-1; 11 positions agree with TRBD1. The CDR3 runs to 15 residues. Losses at the gene ends were 5 bases for V and 1 base for J; bases not matched to a gene: 4. Germline values: CDR1 SGHRS, CDR2 YFSETQ. The CDR3 coding sequence is TGCGCCAGCAGAATAGGACAGGGGGCGAACACTGAAGCTTTCTTT. Residues: CASRIGQGANTEAFF.

This clonotype was counted a single time. The V and J genes are TRBV4-2 and TRBJ2-3, with D uncertain. The CDR3 is 14 residues long. Trimming took off 1 base at V and 5 bases at J, with 10 bases between the two ends. Germline lookup yields CDR1 LGHNA and CDR2 YNFKEQ. The CDR3 DNA follows: TGTGCCAGCAGCCAAGTTAGGCTAGAAGATACGCAGTATTTT. Translated, it gives CASSQVRLEDTQYF.

The chain carries TRBV7-9 and TRBJ1-4, with a tentative D call TRBD1 (6 bases). The CDR3 totals 12 residues. V lost 8 bases and J lost 10, with 14 bases in between. CDR1 is SEHNR and CDR2 is FQNEAQ in the germline V gene (reference sequence). The DNA of the CDR3 is TGTGCCAGCGCGACAGGCCGCGGAAAACTGTTTTTT. Amino acids: CASATGRGKLFF. Supplemented by reference TRBV7-9 and TRBJ1-4, the full variable domain reads DTGVSQNPRHKITKRGQNVTFRCDPISEHNRLYWYRQTLGQGPEFLTYFQNEAQLEKSRLLSDRFSAERPKGSFSTLEIQRTEQGDSAMYLCASATGRGKLFFGSGTQLSVL.